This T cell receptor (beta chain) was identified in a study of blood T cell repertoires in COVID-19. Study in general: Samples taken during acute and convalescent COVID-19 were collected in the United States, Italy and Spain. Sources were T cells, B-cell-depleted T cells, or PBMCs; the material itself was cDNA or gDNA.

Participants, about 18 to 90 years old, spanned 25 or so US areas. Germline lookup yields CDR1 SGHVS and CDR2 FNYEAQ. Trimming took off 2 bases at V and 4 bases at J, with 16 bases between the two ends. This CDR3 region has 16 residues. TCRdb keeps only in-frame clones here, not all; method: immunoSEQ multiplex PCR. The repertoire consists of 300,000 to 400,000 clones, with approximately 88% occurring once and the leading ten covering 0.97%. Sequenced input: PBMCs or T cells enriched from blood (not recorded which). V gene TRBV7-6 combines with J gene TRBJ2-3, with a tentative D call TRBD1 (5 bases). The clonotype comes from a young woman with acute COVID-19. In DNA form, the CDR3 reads TGTGCCAGCAGCTTAATACAGGCCTCCCCCCCAGATACGCAGTATTTT. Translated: CASSLIQASPPDTQYF.